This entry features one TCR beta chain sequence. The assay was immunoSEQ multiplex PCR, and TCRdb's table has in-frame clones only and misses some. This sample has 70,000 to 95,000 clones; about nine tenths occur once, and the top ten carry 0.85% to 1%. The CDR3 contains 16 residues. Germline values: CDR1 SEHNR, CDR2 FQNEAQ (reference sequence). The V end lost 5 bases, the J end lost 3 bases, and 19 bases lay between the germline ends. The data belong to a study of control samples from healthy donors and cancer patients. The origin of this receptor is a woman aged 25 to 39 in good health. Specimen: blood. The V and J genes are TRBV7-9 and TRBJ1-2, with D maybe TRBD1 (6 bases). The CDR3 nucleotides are TGTGCCAGCAGCCTACTAGCATGGGGGGCGGACTATGGCTACACCTTC. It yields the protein CASSLLAWGADYGYTF. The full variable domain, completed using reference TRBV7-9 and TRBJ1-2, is DTGVSQNPRHKITKRGQNVTFRCDPISEHNRLYWYRQTLGQGPEFLTYFQNEAQLEKSRLLSDRFSAERPKGSFSTLEIQRTEQGDSAMYLCASSLLAWGADYGYTFGSGTRLTVV.